These 29 T cell receptor beta chains were all obtained from the same sample, sequenced in a study of blood T cell repertoires in COVID-19. The repertoire was sequenced with immunoSEQ multiplex PCR; TCRdb's copy has only in-frame clones and lacks some. The table lists roughly 100,000 clones, around 84% of them singletons, with roughly 1.9% in the top ten. The sequencing sample was made of peripheral blood. These receptors came from a man aged 65 to 85 with active or convalescent COVID-19.

The rearrangement links TRBV5-1 to TRBJ1-2, with a tentative D call TRBD1 (6 bases). V dropped 0 bases and J dropped 4 bases, with 10 bases sitting between them. Germline V gene sequence: CDR1 SGHRS, CDR2 YFSETQ. The CDR3 is made up of 14 amino acids. In DNA form, the CDR3 reads TGCGCCAGCAGCTTGGTAGGGGGTGGCTATGGCTACACCTTC. Protein sequence: CASSLVGGGYGYTF.

There are a few counts of this clone. CDR3 amino acids: CATSRDNQGNSPLHF. The CDR3 nucleotides are TGTGCCACCAGCAGAGATAACCAGGGAAATTCACCCCTCCACTTT. The chain employs TRBV15 and TRBJ1-6, with D tentatively TRBD1 (5 bases). Trimming left V 0 bases short and J 7 bases short, with 10 bases between. The CDR3 loop spans 15 amino acids. CDR1 is LNHNV and CDR2 is YYDKDF in the germline V gene (reference sequence).

The CDR3 loop is CASSVVRGYGYTF. CDR3 sequence (DNA): TGTGCCAGCAGTGTAGTGAGGGGGTATGGCTACACCTTC. This chain links TRBV2 with TRBJ1-2; maybe TRBD1 (6 bases). Germline V gene lookup returns CDR1 SNHLY and CDR2 FYNNEI. V was pared by 4 bases and J by 5 bases, with 11 bases between. The CDR3 is 13 amino acids.

The rearrangement joins TRBV10-3 to TRBJ2-5; possible D gene TRBD1, 8 bases. The germline V gene has CDR1 ENHRY and CDR2 SYGVKD. The ends were cut back, 2 bases at V and 4 bases at J, with 14 bases in the middle. CDR3 length equals 15 residues. DNA of the CDR3: TGTGCCATCAGTGAGAGGACAGGGAGGGGAGAGACCCAGTACTTC. This sequence encodes CAISERTGRGETQYF.

The sample holds a few counts of this clone. The chain links TRBV7-9 to TRBJ2-7, with a possible D match to TRBD1 (5 bases). This CDR3 is 13 amino acids long. V shed 5 bases and J shed 0 bases, with 8 bases lying between them. The germline CDR1 and CDR2 sequences are SEHNR and FQNEAQ (reference sequence). The chain's CDR3 is CASSRTPSYEQYF. The CDR3 DNA reads as TGTGCCAGCAGCCGGACACCCTCCTACGAGCAGTACTTC.

The chain couples TRBV11-2 to TRBJ2-3; 9 positions match TRBD2. The CDR3 consists of 15 residues. The V gene end was trimmed by 5 bases and the J gene end by 3 bases; junction bases not matched to a gene: 6. Germline-derived CDR1 and CDR2 are SGHAT and FQNNGV. Here the CDR3 DNA reads TGTGCCAGCAGCCCATTTAGCGGGGGTACAGATACGCAGTATTTT. Translation: CASSPFSGGTDTQYF.

This clone was observed once. The V call is TRBV2, the J call TRBJ1-4; D ambiguous. The V end was cut by 4 bases, the J end by 5 bases, with 11 bases between. The germline CDR1 and CDR2 sequences are SNHLY and FYNNEI. The CDR3 loop spans 14 amino acids. The DNA of the CDR3 is TGTGCCAGCAGTGGAGAGGAGATGAATGAAAAACTGTTTTTT. This encodes CASSGEEMNEKLFF.

This clone was seen just once. This sequence joins TRBV7-8 and TRBJ1-2; D not resolved. CDR3 length: 15 residues. Per the germline V gene, CDR1 is SGHVS and CDR2 is FQNEAQ. Trimming stripped 1 base from V and 7 bases from J, with 16 bases between. In DNA form, the CDR3 reads TGTGCCAGCAGCTTAGAAGGGAGAGGACGAGGTGGCTACACCTTC. Translation: CASSLEGRGRGGYTF.

V usage is TRBV18 and J usage is TRBJ2-7, with a possible D match to TRBD1 (5 bases). Trimming cost V 4 bases and J 7 bases, with 14 bases left between them. Germline lookup yields CDR1 KGHSH and CDR2 LQKENI. The CDR3 covers 13 residues. CDR3 nucleotides: TGTGCCAGCTCACGAGACAGTCTGCGGGAGCAGTACTTC. Its translation is CASSRDSLREQYF.

This clone has only one observation. V usage is TRBV2 and J usage is TRBJ1-3; 7 nucleotides line up with TRBD1. J was trimmed by 4 bases and V by 6 bases; bases with no gene match: 6. The CDR3 consists of 14 residues. The V gene's germline CDR1 is SNHLY and CDR2 FYNNEI. The CDR3 coding sequence is TGTGCCAGCAGGGTAGAGGGGGCCGGAAACACCATATATTTT. It specifies CASRVEGAGNTIYF.

This clone was counted once. This sequence joins TRBV19 and TRBJ2-3, with 9 bases fitting TRBD1. The CDR3 covers 16 residues. Unmatched junction bases numbered 7, after V lost 4 bases and J lost 2 bases. The germline V gene has CDR1 LNHDA and CDR2 SQIVND (reference sequence). The CDR3 spells CASSSLDRGNTDTQYF. CDR3 in DNA: TGTGCCAGTAGTAGCCTTGACAGGGGGAACACAGATACGCAGTATTTT.

V is TRBV12-3 or TRBV12-4 and J is TRBJ2-7, with 8 bases lining up with TRBD1. The CDR3 consists of 13 residues. The ends lost 6 bases at V and 7 bases at J; junction bases unmatched: 8. The CDR3 nucleotides are TGTGCCAGCAGCCGGACAGGGAGTGGGGAGCAGTACTTC. Translation: CASSRTGSGEQYF.

CDR3 nucleotide sequence: TGTGCCAGCAGCGCTTCGACAGGGCTGAATGAAAAACTGTTTTTT. Its protein is CASSASTGLNEKLFF. V and J are TRBV2 and TRBJ1-4, with 7 bases fitting TRBD1. The CDR3 contains 15 residues. From germline, CDR1 is SNHLY and CDR2 FYNNEI. Trimming cost V 6 bases and J 5 bases; bases outside gene matches: 9.

This chain links TRBV23-1 with TRBJ1-2, with 8 bases aligning to TRBD1. TRBV23-1 has ORF status, its function being uncertain. With 8 bases clipped from V and 8 bases from J, the junction kept 13 bases outside the gene matches. The CDR3 is made up of 14 amino acids. The CDR3 nucleotides are TGCGCCAGCTCGCCCTGCGAGACAGGGGACGGCTACACCTTC. Translating it yields CASSPCETGDGYTF.

The rearrangement joins TRBV7-2 to TRBJ1-1; D remains ambiguous. The CDR3 runs 13 residues. Trimming pared 5 bases from V and 1 base from J, leaving 8 bases between. Germline CDR1 reads SGHTA; CDR2 reads FQGNSA. The CDR3, as DNA: TGTGCCAGCAGCGTAGAGAGGAACACTGAAGCTTTCTTT. It encodes CASSVERNTEAFF.

The J gene is TRBJ1-1, the V gene TRBV6-5; 7 nucleotides line up with TRBD1. Germline trimming cut 9 bases from V and 0 bases from J; bases unmatched to any gene: 10. Germline CDR1 and CDR2: MNHEY and SVGAGI. The CDR3 has 15 residues. Here the CDR3 reads CARNLGQAMNTEAFF. DNA for the CDR3: TGTGCCAGAAACCTAGGACAGGCTATGAACACTGAAGCTTTCTTT.

The chain uses TRBV6-5 and TRBJ2-1; the D is unclear. From germline, CDR1 is MNHEY and CDR2 SVGAGI. V shed 0 bases and J shed 4 bases, with 7 bases lying between them. The CDR3 consists of 14 residues. CDR3 sequence reads: CASSYSVRYNEQFF. The CDR3 DNA reads TGTGCCAGCAGTTACTCTGTGCGGTACAATGAGCAGTTCTTC.

The chain joins TRBV6-6 to TRBJ1-5; maybe TRBD1 (5 bases). V was cut by 2 bases and J by 4 bases, with 12 bases left in between. There are 15 residues in the CDR3. In germline, CDR1 is MNHNY, CDR2 SVGAGI (reference sequence). CDR3 sequence reads: CASSYRTEGNQPQHF. The DNA for the CDR3 is TGTGCCAGCAGTTACAGGACGGAGGGGAATCAGCCCCAGCATTTT.

The V call is TRBV6-1, the J call TRBJ1-1, with 7 bases matching TRBD1. Germline assignment: CDR1 MNHNS and CDR2 SASEGT. This CDR3 spans 13 amino acids. J lost 8 bases, V lost 2 bases, and 5 bases had no gene match. DNA of the CDR3: TGTGCCAGCAGTGAATCCGGGACAGTCGAAGCTTTCTTT. Its translation is CASSESGTVEAFF.

The chain links TRBV5-1 to TRBJ2-7, with D maybe TRBD2 (6 bases). The CDR3 is 16 residues long. Germline lookup yields CDR1 SGHRS and CDR2 YFSETQ. Trimming removed 1 base at V and 0 bases at J, with 14 bases between. This CDR3 reads CASSLSAGGLSYEQYF. CDR3 DNA: TGCGCCAGCAGCTTGTCAGCGGGCGGCCTCTCCTACGAGCAGTACTTC. Full variable domain (outside the CDR3, taken from reference TRBV5-1 and TRBJ2-7): KAGVTQTPRYLIKTRGQQVTLSCSPISGHRSVSWYQQTPGQGLQFLFEYFSETQRNKGNFPGRFSGRQFSNSRSEMNVSTLELGDSALYLCASSLSAGGLSYEQYFGPGTRLTVT.

The chain links TRBV6-5 to TRBJ1-1; D call uncertain. Trimming removed 5 bases from V and 5 bases from J, with 15 bases in between. The CDR3 runs 14 residues. CDR1 MNHEY and CDR2 SVGAGI come from the germline V gene. For the CDR3, the DNA is TGTGCCAGCAGTCGAGGATTGGGAGGGACTGAAGCTTTCTTT. Its protein is CASSRGLGGTEAFF.

V gene TRBV28 combines with J gene TRBJ2-7; 9 bases align to TRBD1. The germline gives CDR1 MDHEN, CDR2 SYDVKM. V shed 4 bases, J shed 2 bases, and the junction held 3 bases outside the gene matches. The CDR3 length is 14 residues. CDR3 loop: CASSSTGGPYEQYF. The CDR3 DNA is TGTGCCAGCAGTTCTACAGGGGGCCCCTACGAGCAGTACTTC.

The chain uses TRBV28 and TRBJ1-5; D is perhaps TRBD1 (5 bases). Germline V lookup: CDR1 MDHEN, CDR2 SYDVKM. CDR3 length: 15 amino acids. V was cut by 7 bases and J by 4 bases, with 17 bases left in between. Here the CDR3 DNA reads TGTGCCAGCAAAGGTTCGGGGGGTGCAAATCAGCCCCAGCATTTT. It yields the protein CASKGSGGANQPQHF.

V is TRBV27 and J is TRBJ2-7; 7 bases agree with TRBD2. Germline V gives CDR1 MNHEY, CDR2 SMNVEV (reference sequence). V was clipped by 5 bases and J by 2 bases; unmatched bases: 9. The CDR3 covers 15 residues. The CDR3 coding sequence is TGTGCCAGCAGTCCCCCGGAGCGGGGCGCCTACGAGCAGTACTTC. This translates into CASSPPERGAYEQYF.

The V and J genes are TRBV18 and TRBJ2-7; TRBD1 is a possible D gene (6 bases). The germline CDR1 and CDR2 sequences are KGHSH and LQKENI. V was cut by 4 bases and J by 1 base, with 11 bases left in between. The CDR3 has 14 residues. The CDR3 reads CASSRGTTSYEQYF. CDR3 nucleotides: TGTGCCAGCTCACGAGGGACAACATCCTACGAGCAGTACTTC.

The chain joins TRBV28 to TRBJ1-1, with no clear D. The V end was cut by 6 bases, the J end by 1 base, with 9 bases between. The V gene's germline CDR1 is MDHEN and CDR2 SYDVKM. The CDR3 runs 13 residues. The CDR3 nucleotides are TGTGCCAGCAGCCCCCCACAGAACACTGAAGCTTTCTTT. Its protein product is CASSPPQNTEAFF.

In the case of this clone: The same CDR3 also results from other DNA sequences found in this sample. J is TRBJ2-1 and V is TRBV2, with 11 nucleotides matching TRBD2. CDR1 SNHLY and CDR2 FYNNEI come from the germline V gene. Germline trimming cut 6 bases from V and 3 bases from J; bases unmatched to any gene: 1. CDR3 length equals 14 residues. The DNA of the CDR3 is TGTGCCAGCAGAACTAGCGGGGGCTACAATGAGCAGTTCTTC. Protein product: CASRTSGGYNEQFF.

V gene TRBV2 combines with J gene TRBJ1-1; no clear D. With 4 bases removed from V and 4 bases from J, the gap between germline ends came to 13 bases. The CDR3 sequence is 14 residues long. Germline values: CDR1 SNHLY, CDR2 FYNNEI. DNA for the CDR3: TGTGCCAGCAGTGGCCGGCGCCCGGGCACTGAAGCTTTCTTT. Protein sequence: CASSGRRPGTEAFF. Supplemented by reference TRBV2 and TRBJ1-1, the full variable domain reads EPEVTQTPSHQVTQMGQEVILRCVPISNHLYFYWYRQILGQKVEFLVSFYNNEISEKSEIFDDQFSVERPDGSNFTLKIRSTKLEDSAMYFCASSGRRPGTEAFFGQGTRLTVV.

V is TRBV5-4 and J is TRBJ1-2; 8 bases fit TRBD1. This CDR3 comprises 16 residues. Per germline, CDR1 SGHNT and CDR2 YYREEE (reference sequence). V was pared by 2 bases and J by 1 base, with 7 bases of the junction left unmatched. CDR3 in DNA: TGTGCCAGCAGCTTAAGCGGACAGGGTTTTAACTATGGCTACACCTTC. It translates to CASSLSGQGFNYGYTF.